The clone carrying this T cell receptor (beta chain) has just one count. Reverse transcription used about 0.45 to 1 ug RNA and random hexamers. Multiplex immunoSEQ PCR targeted 54 Vbeta and 13 Jbeta TCR beta segments. One entry per CDR3 protein, called by TCRdb with MiXCR from the immunoSEQ multiplex PCR reads. The sample has 150,000 to 250,000 distinct CDR3 sequences, around 96% seen once. CD8+ and CD4+ T cells were negatively isolated; TEMRA cells were FACS-enriched. These data belong to a study of CD8 T cells in Susac syndrome. From germline, CDR1 is SNHLY and CDR2 FYNNEI. J lost 10 bases, V lost 2 bases, and 11 bases had no gene match. The CDR3 length is 15 residues.

The sequenced material came from CD4+ T cells from PBMCs. The receptor comes from a human donor with multiple sclerosis. V and J are TRBV2 and TRBJ2-1, with 7 positions matching TRBD2. CDR3 bases: TGTGCCAGCAGTGAATCTAGCGGAGCCCTGTCAGAGCAGTTCTTC. Translating it yields CASSESSGALSEQFF.